The clone carrying this T cell receptor (beta chain) was found a few times. The sample comes from a study of T cell responses to AZD1222 COVID-19 vaccine. Sequenced by immunoSEQ multiplex PCR; TCRdb stores in-frame clones only, minus some. The profile covers 120,000 or so clones, with about 90% appearing a single time and around 8% taken by the ten largest. The V gene's germline CDR1 is KGHDR and CDR2 SFDVKD. With V trimmed by 1 base and J by 3 bases, 0 bases remained unmatched. The CDR3 is 16 amino acids. This TCR was sampled from an adult who received the AZD1222 COVID-19 vaccine. The sequences come from peripheral blood, collected 28 days after the second AZD1222 dose. This chain uses TRBV24-1 with TRBJ2-2; 11 nucleotides line up with TRBD2. The CDR3 bases are TGTGCCACCAGTGATTTACTAGCGGGAGACACCGGGGAGCTGTTTTTT. Amino acid sequence: CATSDLLAGDTGELFF.